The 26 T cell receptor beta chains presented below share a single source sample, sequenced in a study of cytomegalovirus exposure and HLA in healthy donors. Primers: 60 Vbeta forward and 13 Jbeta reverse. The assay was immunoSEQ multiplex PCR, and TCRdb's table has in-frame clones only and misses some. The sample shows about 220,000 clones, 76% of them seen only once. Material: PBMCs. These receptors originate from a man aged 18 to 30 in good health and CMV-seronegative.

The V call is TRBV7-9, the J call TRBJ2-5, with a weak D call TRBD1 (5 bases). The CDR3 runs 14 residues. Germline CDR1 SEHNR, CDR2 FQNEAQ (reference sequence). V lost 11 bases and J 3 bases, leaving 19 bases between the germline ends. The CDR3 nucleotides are TGTGCCGGGGCGGACGAGCACGTAAAAGAGACCCAGTACTTC. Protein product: CAGADEHVKETQYF.

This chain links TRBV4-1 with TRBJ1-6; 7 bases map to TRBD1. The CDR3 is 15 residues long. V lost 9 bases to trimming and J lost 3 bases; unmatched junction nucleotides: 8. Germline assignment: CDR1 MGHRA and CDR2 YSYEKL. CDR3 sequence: CASHPRGFYNSPLHF. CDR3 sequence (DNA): TGCGCCAGTCATCCCAGGGGGTTCTATAATTCACCCCTCCACTTT.

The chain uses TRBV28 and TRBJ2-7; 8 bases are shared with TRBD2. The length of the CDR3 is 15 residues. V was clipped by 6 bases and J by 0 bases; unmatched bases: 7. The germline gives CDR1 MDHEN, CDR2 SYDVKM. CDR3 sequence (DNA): TGTGCCAGCAGCCGCCCCGGGACTAGCTCCTACGAGCAGTACTTC. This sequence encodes CASSRPGTSSYEQYF.

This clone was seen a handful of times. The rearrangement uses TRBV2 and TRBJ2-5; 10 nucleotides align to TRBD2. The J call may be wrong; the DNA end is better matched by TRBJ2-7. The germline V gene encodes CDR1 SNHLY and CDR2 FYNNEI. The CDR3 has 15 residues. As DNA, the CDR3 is TGTGCCAGCAGTGAACCAGCGGGAGGGCTTTACGAGCAGTACTTC. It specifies CASSEPAGGLYEQYF.

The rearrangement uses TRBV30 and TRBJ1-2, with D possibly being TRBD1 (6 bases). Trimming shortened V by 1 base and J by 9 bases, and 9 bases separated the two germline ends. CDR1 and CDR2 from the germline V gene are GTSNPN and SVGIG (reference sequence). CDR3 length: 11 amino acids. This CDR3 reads CAWSAGASYTF. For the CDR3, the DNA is TGTGCCTGGAGTGCAGGGGCCAGCTACACCTTC.

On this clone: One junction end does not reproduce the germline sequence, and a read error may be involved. DNA for the CDR3: TGCGCCAGCAGCTTCTCCGGGACAGGGGAACGCTACGCCTTC. Amino acids: CASSFSGTGERYAF. V gene TRBV5-1 combines with J gene TRBJ1-2; 10 bases fit TRBD1. CDR3 size: 14 residues. Germline CDR1 is SGHRS and CDR2 is YFSETQ.

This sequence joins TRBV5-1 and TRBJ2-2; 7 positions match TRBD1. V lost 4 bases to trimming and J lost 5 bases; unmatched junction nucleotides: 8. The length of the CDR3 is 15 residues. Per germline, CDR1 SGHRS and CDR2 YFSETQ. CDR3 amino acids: CASSLDRVWTGELFF. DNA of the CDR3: TGCGCCAGCAGCCTTGACAGGGTATGGACCGGGGAGCTGTTTTTT.

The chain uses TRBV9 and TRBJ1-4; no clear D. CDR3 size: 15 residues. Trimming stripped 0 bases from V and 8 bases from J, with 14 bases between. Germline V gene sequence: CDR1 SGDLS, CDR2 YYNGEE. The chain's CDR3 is CASSVGATEEEKLFF. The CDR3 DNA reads TGTGCCAGCAGCGTAGGCGCAACCGAGGAAGAAAAACTGTTTTTT.

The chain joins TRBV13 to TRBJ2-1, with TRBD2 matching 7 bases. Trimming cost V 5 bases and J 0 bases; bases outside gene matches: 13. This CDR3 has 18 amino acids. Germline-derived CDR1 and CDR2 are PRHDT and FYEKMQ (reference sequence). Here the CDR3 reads CASSRRALSGVSYNEQFF. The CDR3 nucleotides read TGTGCCAGCAGCCGCCGCGCCCTAAGCGGGGTCTCCTACAATGAGCAGTTCTTC.

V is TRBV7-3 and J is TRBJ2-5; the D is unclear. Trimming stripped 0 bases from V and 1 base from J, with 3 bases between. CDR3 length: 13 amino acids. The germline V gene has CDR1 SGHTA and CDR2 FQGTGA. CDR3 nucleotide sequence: TGTGCCAGCAGCTTAACACTCCAAGAGACCCAGTACTTC. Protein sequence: CASSLTLQETQYF. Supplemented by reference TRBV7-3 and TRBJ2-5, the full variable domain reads GAGVSQTPSNKVTEKGKYVELRCDPISGHTALYWYRQSLGQGPEFLIYFQGTGAADDSGLPNDRFFAVRPEGSVSTLKIQRTERGDSAVYLCASSLTLQETQYFGPGTRLLVL.

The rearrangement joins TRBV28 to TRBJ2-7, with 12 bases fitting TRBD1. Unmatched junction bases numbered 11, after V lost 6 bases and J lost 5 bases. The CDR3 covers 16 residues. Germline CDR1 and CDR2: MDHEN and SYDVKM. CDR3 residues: CASSPPRGTGGHEQYF. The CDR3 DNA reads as TGTGCCAGCAGCCCCCCGAGGGGGACAGGGGGCCACGAGCAGTACTTC.

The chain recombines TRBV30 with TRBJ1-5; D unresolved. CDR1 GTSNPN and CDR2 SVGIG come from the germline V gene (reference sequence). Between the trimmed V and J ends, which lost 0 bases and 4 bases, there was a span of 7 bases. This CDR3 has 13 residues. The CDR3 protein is CAWSVRTNQPQHF. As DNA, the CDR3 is TGTGCCTGGAGTGTACGGACTAATCAGCCCCAGCATTTT. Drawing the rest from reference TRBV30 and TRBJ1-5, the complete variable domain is SQTIHQWPATLVQPVGSPLSLECTVEGTSNPNLYWYRQAAGRGLQLLFYSVGIGQISSEVPQNLSASRPQDRQFILSSKKLLLSDSGFYLCAWSVRTNQPQHFGDGTRLSIL.

CDR3 coding DNA: TGTGCCAGCAGCTTGGGGCAGGCGTTTGTTCCCCAGCATTTT. Its translation: CASSLGQAFVPQHF. The chain joins TRBV7-9 to TRBJ1-5, with D tentatively TRBD1 (5 bases). Germline V gene lookup returns CDR1 SEHNR and CDR2 FQNEAQ (reference sequence). The germline V and J ends were trimmed by 3 bases and 10 bases, with 16 bases remaining between them. The CDR3 spans 14 residues.

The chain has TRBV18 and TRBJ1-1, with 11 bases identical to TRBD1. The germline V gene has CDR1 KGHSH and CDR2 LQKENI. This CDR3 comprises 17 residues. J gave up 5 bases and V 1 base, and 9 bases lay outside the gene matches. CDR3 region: CASSPRTGGKKWTEAFF. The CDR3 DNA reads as TGTGCCAGCTCACCACGGACAGGGGGCAAGAAGTGGACTGAAGCTTTCTTT.

CDR3 DNA: TGTGCCAGCAGTTTAAGGTCTAGCGGCACAGATACGCAGTATTTT. Translation: CASSLRSSGTDTQYF. The chain combines TRBV28 with TRBJ2-3; tentative D call: TRBD2 (6 bases). The length of the CDR3 is 15 residues. The ends were cut back, 2 bases at V and 1 base at J, with 10 bases in the middle. The germline CDR1 and CDR2 sequences are MDHEN and SYDVKM.

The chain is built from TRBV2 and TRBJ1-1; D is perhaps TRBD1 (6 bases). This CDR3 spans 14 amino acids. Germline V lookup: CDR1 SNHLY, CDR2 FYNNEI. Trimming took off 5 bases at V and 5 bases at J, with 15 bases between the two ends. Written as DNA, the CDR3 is TGTGCCAGCAGTATACAGGGAATGAGGACTGAAGCTTTCTTT. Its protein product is CASSIQGMRTEAFF.

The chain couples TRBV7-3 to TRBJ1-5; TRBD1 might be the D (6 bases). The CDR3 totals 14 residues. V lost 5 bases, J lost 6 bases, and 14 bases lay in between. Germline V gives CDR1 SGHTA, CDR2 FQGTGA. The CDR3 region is CASSLTGGGQPQHF. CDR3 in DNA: TGTGCCAGCAGCCTGACAGGTGGCGGTCAGCCCCAGCATTTT.

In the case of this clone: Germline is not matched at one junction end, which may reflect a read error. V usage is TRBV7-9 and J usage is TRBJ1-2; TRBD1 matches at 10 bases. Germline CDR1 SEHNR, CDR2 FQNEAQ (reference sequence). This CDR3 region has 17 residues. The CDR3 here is CSSSFPGTGEGYYGYTF. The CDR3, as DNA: TGTTCCAGCAGCTTTCCCGGGACAGGGGAGGGTTACTATGGCTACACCTTC.

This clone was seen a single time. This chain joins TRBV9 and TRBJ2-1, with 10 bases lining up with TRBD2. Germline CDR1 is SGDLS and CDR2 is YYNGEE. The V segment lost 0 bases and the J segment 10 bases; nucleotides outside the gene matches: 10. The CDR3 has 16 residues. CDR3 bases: TGTGCCAGCAGCGTAGGAATCAGCGGGAGGGCCAGGGAGCAGTTCTTC. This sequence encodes CASSVGISGRAREQFF.

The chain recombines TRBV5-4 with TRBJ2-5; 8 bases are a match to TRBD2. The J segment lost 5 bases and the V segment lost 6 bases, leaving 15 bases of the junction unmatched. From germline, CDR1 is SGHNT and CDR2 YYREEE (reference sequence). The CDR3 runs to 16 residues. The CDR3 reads CASTFRGGADGETQYF. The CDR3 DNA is TGTGCCAGCACCTTTCGGGGGGGGGCGGATGGCGAGACCCAGTACTTC.

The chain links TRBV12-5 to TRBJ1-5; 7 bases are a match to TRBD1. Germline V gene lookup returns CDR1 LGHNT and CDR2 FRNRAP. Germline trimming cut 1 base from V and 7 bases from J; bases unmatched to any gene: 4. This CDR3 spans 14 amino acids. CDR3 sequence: CASGLGGGAQPQHF. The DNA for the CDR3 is TGTGCTAGTGGTTTGGGAGGGGGCGCCCAGCCCCAGCATTTT.

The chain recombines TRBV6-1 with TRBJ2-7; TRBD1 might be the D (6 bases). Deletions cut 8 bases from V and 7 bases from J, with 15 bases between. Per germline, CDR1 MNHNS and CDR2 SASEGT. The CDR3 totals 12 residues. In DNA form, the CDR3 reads TGTGCCAGCTTTAGGACAGTGAGAGAGCAGTACTTC. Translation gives CASFRTVREQYF.

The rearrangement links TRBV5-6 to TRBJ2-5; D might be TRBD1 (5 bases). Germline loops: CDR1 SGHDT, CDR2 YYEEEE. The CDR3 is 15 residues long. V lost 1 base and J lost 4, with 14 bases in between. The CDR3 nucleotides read TGTGCCAGCAGCTTGAGCAGGGATTTCCCAGAGACCCAGTACTTC. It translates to CASSLSRDFPETQYF.

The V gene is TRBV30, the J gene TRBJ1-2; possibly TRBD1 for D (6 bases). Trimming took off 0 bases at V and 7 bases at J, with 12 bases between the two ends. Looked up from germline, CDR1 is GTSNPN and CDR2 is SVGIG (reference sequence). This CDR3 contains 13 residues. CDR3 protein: CAWSVTGNRGYTF. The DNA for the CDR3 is TGTGCCTGGAGTGTAACAGGGAATCGTGGCTACACCTTC.

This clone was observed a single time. The CDR3 coding sequence is TGCGCCAGCAGCTTGGCGGGATCTACAGGGGATGGAACGGGCTACACCTTC. Protein product: CASSLAGSTGDGTGYTF. The V and J genes are TRBV5-1 and TRBJ1-2, with TRBD1 matching 7 bases. The V and J ends lost 0 bases and 8 bases, in that order; junction bases with no gene match: 16. The CDR3 totals 17 residues. Germline lookup yields CDR1 SGHRS and CDR2 YFSETQ.

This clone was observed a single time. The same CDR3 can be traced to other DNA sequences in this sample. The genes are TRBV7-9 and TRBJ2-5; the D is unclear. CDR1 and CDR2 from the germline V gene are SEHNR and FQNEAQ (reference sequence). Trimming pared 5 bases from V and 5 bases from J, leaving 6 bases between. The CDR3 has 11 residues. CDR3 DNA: TGTGCCAGCAGCCGTGAGGAGACCCAGTACTTC. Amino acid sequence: CASSREETQYF.